This TCR beta chain came from a study of blood T cells in healthy people across ages. Looked up from germline, CDR1 is SGHVS and CDR2 is FQNEAQ. The CDR3 contains 15 residues. The V and J ends lost 5 bases and 0 bases respectively, with 11 bases between them. A second PCR, run for roughly 7 to 12 cycles, used a sample-barcoded 5' primer plus a J-beta primer mix. Each TCR beta cDNA got a 12-nucleotide random molecular identifier. TCRdb used MiXCR to reprocess the 5' RACE reads, holding one entry per CDR3 protein. The sample records about 650,000 distinct CDR3 sequences, 32% being singletons. In its sample, this clonotype was seen many times. Each of the donors had about 9.9 milliliters of peripheral blood drawn into EDTA-treated Vacutainer tubes.

Sequencing was performed on blood. This TCR came from an elderly woman in good health. The chain links TRBV7-8 to TRBJ2-1; D is tentatively TRBD1 or TRBD2 (5 bases each). In DNA form, the CDR3 reads TGTGCCAGCAGCAACCGGGGCCGCTCCTACAATGAGCAGTTCTTC. This translates into CASSNRGRSYNEQFF.